This TCR beta chain was observed in a study of blood T cell repertoires in COVID-19. Authors' analysis steps: Estimated nucleated cell counts came from reference gene primer amplification. Data came from immunoSEQ multiplex PCR; TCRdb stores just in-frame clones and leaves some out. The V and J calls and clone size were taken over from that table, and D and trimming were inferred from the DNA. The sample contains roughly 250,000 clones, around 90% of which appear only once. The source is a woman aged 40 to 50 with acute COVID-19. The sample taken for sequencing was PBMCs or T cells enriched from blood (not recorded which).

CDR3 sequence reads: CASRRRQGGTEAFF. CDR3 nucleotide sequence: TGTGCCAGCAGGCGCCGACAGGGGGGAACTGAAGCTTTCTTT. J is TRBJ1-1 and V is TRBV3-1 (or the pseudogene TRBV3-2); the match to TRBD1 covers 9 bases. Germline V CDR1 and CDR2: LGHDT, YNNKEL (reference sequence). The J segment lost 5 bases and the V segment lost 6 bases, leaving 7 bases of the junction unmatched. This CDR3 is 14 amino acids long.